The 25 T cell receptor beta chains below were found in one sample sequenced in a study of Graves' ophthalmopathy and Graves' hyperthyroidism. Amplification of the TCR beta CDR3 regions used RNA transcripts (as template). The workflow started with a first-round RT-PCR run with HTBI primers and then moved on to a second-round multiplex PCR. TCRdb ran MiXCR on the multiplex PCR reads and lists one entry per CDR3 protein. The data contain 500,000 to 600,000 distinct CDR3 sequences, just under 40% of them singletons. Sequencing was performed on peripheral blood or thyroid tissue (not recorded which). These receptors all come from an adult man with Graves' hyperthyroidism.

This clonotype has a count of ten or more. The chain carries TRBV29-1 and TRBJ1-2, with a possible D match to TRBD1 (6 bases). V was clipped by 7 bases and J by 4 bases, with 16 bases between them. Looked up from germline, CDR1 is SQVTM and CDR2 is ANQGSEA. The CDR3 contains 13 residues. The CDR3 nucleotides read TGCAGCGCCCGACAGGAGCTGGGCTATGGCTACACCTTC. Amino acids: CSARQELGYGYTF.

This clonotype appeared a single time. CDR3 sequence (DNA): TGTGCCAGCAGCGCAGGACAGGGGGCTGTGGGGACCTTC. Translated, it gives CASSAGQGAVGTF. The chain couples TRBV7-8 to TRBJ1-2; TRBD1 matches at 11 bases. V gave up 5 bases and J gave up 14 bases; unmatched junction bases: 10. This CDR3 region has 13 residues. Germline V gene sequence: CDR1 SGHVS, CDR2 FQNEAQ.

This clonotype came up many times. The chain uses TRBV14 and TRBJ1-1, with no clear D. The V end lost 0 bases, the J end lost 1 base, and 6 bases lay between the germline ends. Germline-derived CDR1 and CDR2 are SGHDN and FVKESK. The CDR3 loop spans 14 amino acids. The CDR3 reads CASSQDLSNTEAFF. CDR3 nucleotides: TGTGCCAGCAGCCAAGATCTTTCGAACACTGAAGCTTTCTTT.

This clonotype was seen just once. With a much larger clone just one base away, this may be a read error. The J gene is TRBJ2-5, the V gene TRBV7-3; 8 bases are a match to TRBD1. CDR1 is SGHTA and CDR2 is FQGTGA in the germline V gene. The CDR3 contains 14 residues. V lost 4 bases, J lost 10 bases, and 11 bases stayed unmatched. This CDR3 reads CASSYTGGFGVQYF. The DNA of the CDR3 is TGTGCCAGCAGCTATACAGGGGGTTTTGGGGTCCAGTACTTC.

This clonotype was recorded a few times. The chain has TRBV7-9 and TRBJ1-1, with D possibly being TRBD1 (5 bases). The CDR3 consists of 14 residues. CDR1 is SEHNR, CDR2 FQNEAQ, per germline (reference sequence). V lost 4 bases to trimming and J lost 0 bases, with 9 bases between them. This CDR3 reads CASSSTDLNTEAFF. Written as DNA, the CDR3 is TGTGCCAGCAGCTCGACAGATTTGAACACTGAAGCTTTCTTT. Drawing the rest from reference TRBV7-9 and TRBJ1-1, the complete variable domain is DTGVSQNPRHKITKRGQNVTFRCDPISEHNRLYWYRQTLGQGPEFLTYFQNEAQLEKSRLLSDRFSAERPKGSFSTLEIQRTEQGDSAMYLCASSSTDLNTEAFFGQGTRLTVV.

The rearrangement joins TRBV2 to TRBJ2-7; D not resolved. The V end lost 3 bases, the J end lost 2 bases, and 17 bases lay between the germline ends. The CDR3 extends over 16 amino acids. Germline values: CDR1 SNHLY, CDR2 FYNNEI. The CDR3 DNA sequence: TGTGCCAGCAGTGACCCACTGGTGGGCGTCACCTACGAGCAGTACTTC. It specifies CASSDPLVGVTYEQYF. Variable domain in full (rest from reference TRBV2 and TRBJ2-7): EPEVTQTPSHQVTQMGQEVILRCVPISNHLYFYWYRQILGQKVEFLVSFYNNEISEKSEIFDDQFSVERPDGSNFTLKIRSTKLEDSAMYFCASSDPLVGVTYEQYFGPGTRLTVT.

The chain carries TRBV9 and TRBJ1-1, with a possible D match to TRBD1 (6 bases). Germline CDR1 and CDR2: SGDLS and YYNGEE. CDR3 size: 14 residues. Trimming took 4 bases from V and 5 from J, leaving 15 bases between them. The CDR3 region is CASSPTGSWTEAFF. The CDR3, as DNA: TGTGCCAGCAGCCCCACAGGGTCGTGGACTGAAGCTTTCTTT.

Turning to this clonotype: This sequence may be a read error, since a much larger clone differs from it by one base. This chain links TRBV12-3 or TRBV12-4 with TRBJ1-3; D is unresolved. The CDR3 spans 15 residues. CDR3 bases: TGTGCCAGCAGTTTAAGACGAGGCTCTGAAAACACCATATATTTT. Amino acids: CASSLRRGSENTIYF.

This clonotype appeared many times. This chain links TRBV20-1 with TRBJ1-4; weak D call: TRBD1 (6 bases). Trimming stripped 5 bases from V and 8 bases from J, with 12 bases between. Germline V gene sequence: CDR1 DFQATT, CDR2 SNEGSKA (reference sequence). The CDR3 consists of 12 residues. This chain's CDR3 is CSAQDRREKLFF. CDR3 coding DNA: TGCAGTGCTCAGGACAGAAGGGAAAAACTGTTTTTT.

The chain uses TRBV2 and TRBJ2-2; D unclear. V was cut by 6 bases and J by 6 bases, with 5 bases left in between. The CDR3 runs to 11 residues. CDR1 and CDR2 from the germline V gene are SNHLY and FYNNEI. CDR3 nucleotides: TGTGCCAGCAGGAGTTCCGGGGAGCTGTTTTTT. As protein: CASRSSGELFF. The full variable domain, completed using reference TRBV2 and TRBJ2-2, is EPEVTQTPSHQVTQMGQEVILRCVPISNHLYFYWYRQILGQKVEFLVSFYNNEISEKSEIFDDQFSVERPDGSNFTLKIRSTKLEDSAMYFCASRSSGELFFGEGSRLTVL.

This clonotype was seen only a few times. The rearrangement joins TRBV11-2 to TRBJ2-7; 8 bases fit TRBD1. Germline V gene data show CDR1 as SGHAT and CDR2 as FQNNGV. Trimming cost V 4 bases and J 2 bases; bases outside gene matches: 19. The CDR3 is 19 residues long. The CDR3 loop is CASSSLTGGFSGLAYEQYF. In DNA form, the CDR3 reads TGTGCCAGCAGCTCGCTTACAGGGGGGTTTTCTGGGCTTGCCTACGAGCAGTACTTC.

This clonotype was counted ten times or more. This chain uses TRBV7-9 with TRBJ2-7; perhaps TRBD1 as D (5 bases). The germline CDR1 and CDR2 sequences are SEHNR and FQNEAQ (reference sequence). CDR3 length equals 15 residues. V was cut by 0 bases and J by 1 base, with 10 bases left in between. The CDR3 spells CASSLAPGNSYEQYF. The CDR3 DNA sequence: TGTGCCAGCAGCTTAGCACCAGGGAATTCCTACGAGCAGTACTTC.

To note about this clonotype: One junction end disagrees with the germline gene, perhaps due to a read error. V and J are TRBV7-9 and TRBJ2-3, with D tentatively TRBD2 (5 bases). Looked up from germline, CDR1 is SEHNR and CDR2 is FQNEAQ (reference sequence). The CDR3 spans 14 residues. The CDR3, as DNA: TGTGCCAGCAGCTTAAGAGGGCTCAGAGATATGCAGTATTTT. Encoded protein: CASSLRGLRDMQYF.

This clonotype has a count of ten or more. This rearrangement joins TRBV12-3 or TRBV12-4 to TRBJ1-4, with a weak D call TRBD1 (5 bases). The V end lost 6 bases, the J end lost 7 bases, and 15 bases lay between the germline ends. The CDR3 is 14 amino acids. For the CDR3, the DNA is TGTGCCAGCAGCCCTCGCGGTGGGGGTGAAAAACTGTTTTTT. It specifies CASSPRGGGEKLFF.

This clonotype was seen more than once but under ten times. The V gene is TRBV24-1, the J gene TRBJ2-5; TRBD1 agrees at 7 bases. The end of the DNA aligns better with TRBJ2-1, so the J call may be wrong. CDR1 and CDR2 from the germline V gene are KGHDR and SFDVKD. CDR3 length equals 16 residues. CDR3 residues: CATSDPRQGSNNEQFF. CDR3 DNA sequence: TGTGCCACCAGTGACCCGCGACAGGGATCAAACAATGAGCAGTTCTTC.

The rearrangement uses TRBV20-1 and TRBJ2-7; no clear D gene. V lost 6 bases to trimming and J lost 4 bases, with 16 bases between them. Germline V gene lookup returns CDR1 DFQATT and CDR2 SNEGSKA (reference sequence). The CDR3 is 13 amino acids. CDR3 residues: CSAADPGGYEQYF. The CDR3 DNA reads as TGCAGTGCCGCCGACCCCGGCGGTTACGAGCAGTACTTC.

The chain couples TRBV10-2 to TRBJ2-1; unclear D gene. In germline, CDR1 is WSHSY, CDR2 SAAADI. Trimming cost V 5 bases and J 9 bases, with 17 bases left between them. This CDR3 region has 14 residues. The CDR3 DNA sequence: TGCGCCAGCAGTTCGCGTACGTTCGGCGGTGAGCAGTTCTTC. Its protein product is CASSSRTFGGEQFF.

This clonotype was detected ten times or more. This chain joins TRBV7-9 and TRBJ1-5, with D possibly being TRBD1 (6 bases). V was cut by 5 bases and J by 6 bases, with 17 bases left in between. The CDR3 is 15 residues long. CDR1 is SEHNR and CDR2 is FQNEAQ in the germline V gene (reference sequence). The CDR3 is CASSPGLEGGQPQHF. CDR3 in DNA: TGTGCCAGCAGCCCTGGACTAGAAGGGGGTCAGCCCCAGCATTTT.

This clonotype was seen repeatedly, ten times or more. CDR3 sequence: CASSSLHEQYF. Written as DNA, the CDR3 is TGTGCCAGCAGCTCCCTACACGAGCAGTACTTC. V usage is TRBV3-1 and J usage is TRBJ2-7, with no clear D. CDR1 LGHDT and CDR2 YNNKEL come from the germline V gene (reference sequence). The CDR3 spans 11 residues. V was trimmed by 5 bases and J by 5 bases, leaving 7 bases between them.

The chain couples TRBV6-2 or TRBV6-3 to TRBJ1-5, with D uncertain. CDR3 length equals 10 residues. Trimming took off 11 bases at V and 5 bases at J, with 7 bases between the two ends. Germline-derived CDR1 and CDR2 are MNHEY and SVGEGT. The CDR3 loop reads CAPGDQPQHF. CDR3 bases: TGTGCCCCCGGGGATCAGCCCCAGCATTTT.

This chain connects TRBV24-1 to TRBJ2-7; 10 bases are a match to TRBD2. With the DNA end fitting TRBJ2-1 better, the J assignment may be wrong. The CDR3 has 14 amino acids. Germline V gene lookup returns CDR1 KGHDR and CDR2 SFDVKD. Here the CDR3 DNA reads TGTGCCACCAGTATTTCTAGCGGGAGCAATGAGCAGTTCTTC. Translation gives CATSISSGSNEQFF.

On this clonotype: Possible read error: a much larger clone is one base away. The chain uses TRBV7-9 and TRBJ1-5; D is perhaps TRBD1 (6 bases). Trimming cost V 6 bases and J 0 bases, with 15 bases left between them. In germline, CDR1 is SEHNR, CDR2 FQNEAQ (reference sequence). CDR3 length: 16 amino acids. CDR3 coding DNA: TGTGCCAGCAGTTCCGGGACACTTTGTAGCAATCAGCCCCAGCATTTT. Residues: CASSSGTLCSNQPQHF.

The chain combines TRBV7-3 with TRBJ2-5; possible D gene TRBD1, 5 bases. V lost 2 bases and J lost 11, with 18 bases in between. Germline V gene data show CDR1 as SGHTA and CDR2 as FQGTGA. The CDR3 is 14 amino acids. The CDR3 here is CASSLGVGVNEQYF. The CDR3 DNA reads as TGTGCCAGCAGCTTAGGAGTAGGGGTCAATGAGCAGTACTTC.

The chain couples TRBV5-4 to TRBJ2-5, with 10 bases matching TRBD2. The CDR3 loop spans 13 amino acids. Looked up from germline, CDR1 is SGHNT and CDR2 is YYREEE (reference sequence). The trim removed 9 bases at V and 4 bases at J, leaving 6 bases unmatched. CDR3 protein: CANPGLALETQYF. DNA of the CDR3: TGTGCCAACCCGGGACTAGCGTTAGAGACCCAGTACTTC.

Many counts were recorded for this clonotype. The rearrangement uses TRBV7-2 and TRBJ1-4, with 9 positions matching TRBD1. The CDR3 loop spans 15 amino acids. The V gene end was trimmed by 3 bases and the J gene end by 8 bases; junction bases not matched to a gene: 7. Germline V gives CDR1 SGHTA, CDR2 FQGNSA. In DNA, the CDR3 is TGTGCCAGCAGCTTGAGCACAGGGGGCAAGGAAAAACTGTTTTTT. Its protein product is CASSLSTGGKEKLFF.